Sequencing of this T cell receptor beta chain was carried out in a study of blood T cell repertoires in COVID-19. Study-level background: The United States, Italy and Spain provided the acute and convalescent COVID-19 samples.

Trimming took 1 base from V and 7 from J, leaving 8 bases between them. The CDR3 runs 13 residues. The germline V gene encodes CDR1 LGHDT and CDR2 YNNKEL (reference sequence). In the original processing: Amplification of reference gene primers was used by the study to estimate nucleated cell counts. Profiling relied on immunoSEQ multiplex PCR, and the TCRdb table lists in-frame clones only, not all of them. Clone size and V and J calls were adopted from that table, with D and trimming inferred from the DNA. The data hold about 160,000 clones, with roughly 83% observed a single time. The receptor comes from a woman older than 75 with active or convalescent COVID-19. The chain combines TRBV3-1 (or the pseudogene TRBV3-2) with TRBJ1-5; D remains ambiguous. Sequenced: peripheral blood. The CDR3 spells CASSQGGGQPQHF. The CDR3 DNA reads TGTGCCAGCAGCCAAGGGGGAGGGCAGCCCCAGCATTTT.